This T cell receptor beta chain came from a study of blood T cell repertoires in COVID-19. Germline V CDR1 and CDR2: SGHTA, FQGTGA. V lost 5 bases and J lost 0, with 17 bases in between. There are 18 residues in the CDR3. Sequenced by immunoSEQ multiplex PCR; TCRdb stores in-frame clones only, minus some. This table has tens of thousands of clones, approximately 80% appearing once. This clone was observed once. The TCR was taken from an older woman with acute or convalescent COVID-19. The sequencing sample was made of peripheral blood. The rearrangement joins TRBV7-3 to TRBJ2-6; TRBD2 is a possible D gene (5 bases). CDR3 loop: CASSPRDARSSGANVLTF. Here the CDR3 DNA reads TGTGCCAGCAGCCCCCGGGATGCAAGAAGCTCTGGGGCCAACGTCCTGACTTTC.